These T cell receptor beta chains were read from a single sample in a study of blood T cell repertoires in COVID-19. Some clones are missing from TCRdb's copy, which holds only in-frame ones; the method was immunoSEQ multiplex PCR. Of around 7,800 clones listed, 86% are singletons. Input material: peripheral blood. These TCRs come from a woman aged 55 to 70 with active COVID-19. Both conserved end residues are part of each CDR3. The D gene is left open where the match is weak. Some rows mark clone size as missing; the rest say once, few, many or name a class of expanded clone.

>TRBV5-6|.|TRBJ1-1|.
CASSLQGPTEAFF
TGTGCCAGCAGCTTGCAGGGCCCCACTGAAGCTTTCTTT
>TRBV19|few|TRBJ1-4|TRBD1
CASSTRGLWETNEKLFF
TGTGCCAGTAGTACAAGGGGGCTCTGGGAAACTAATGAAAAACTGTTTTTT
>TRBV6-5|.|TRBJ2-7|TRBD1
CASKGADYEQYF
TGTGCCAGCAAGGGGGCAGACTACGAGCAGTACTTC
>TRBV9|.|TRBJ2-3|.
CASSVGTTSTDTQYF
TGTGCCAGCAGCGTGGGCACCACTAGCACAGATACGCAGTATTTT
>TRBV10-3|.|TRBJ2-7|.
CAISQGPWEEYF
TGTGCCATCAGCCAGGGACCCTGGGAGGAGTACTTC
>TRBV29-1|.|TRBJ1-2|TRBD1
CSVKDREDYGYTF
TGCAGCGTGAAGGACAGGGAAGACTATGGCTACACCTTC
>TRBV29-1|once|TRBJ1-6|.
CSARRTSDSPLHF
TGCAGCGCCCGCCGGACATCTGATTCACCCCTCCACTTT
>TRBV7-2|.|TRBJ2-7|TRBD2
CASSLGIAGTYEQYF
TGTGCCAGCAGCCTGGGGATAGCGGGTACCTACGAGCAGTACTTC
>TRBV18|.|TRBJ1-1|.
CASSATTVNTEAFF
TGTGCCAGCTCAGCGACGACAGTGAACACTGAAGCTTTCTTT
>TRBV3-1/TRBV3-2|.|TRBJ2-7|.
CASSQDYWGTYEQYF
TGTGCCAGCAGCCAAGATTATTGGGGCACCTACGAGCAGTACTTC
>TRBV6-6|.|TRBJ1-3|TRBD1
CASQGANGNTIYF
TGTGCCAGCCAGGGGGCGAACGGAAACACCATATATTTT
>TRBV4-1|.|TRBJ2-7|TRBD1
CASSQASTGGIPYEQYF
TGCGCCAGCAGCCAAGCCTCGACAGGGGGAATCCCCTACGAGCAGTACTTC
>TRBV13|.|TRBJ2-7|TRBD1
CASSSRDRGLSEQYF
TGTGCCAGCAGCTCACGGGACAGGGGACTCAGCGAGCAGTACTTC
>TRBV28|.|TRBJ2-3|.
CASTLTGGTDTQYF
TGTGCCAGCACATTAACGGGGGGCACAGATACGCAGTATTTT
>TRBV9|.|TRBJ2-3|.
CASSVGSGSNTQYF
TGTGCCAGCAGCGTAGGGTCAGGGTCGAATACGCAGTATTTT
>TRBV29-1|few|TRBJ1-2|.
CSARQETNYGYTF
TGCAGCGCCCGACAGGAAACTAACTATGGCTACACCTTC
>TRBV5-6|few|TRBJ2-7|TRBD1
CASSLDATGISYEQYF
TGTGCCAGCAGCTTGGACGCGACAGGGATATCCTACGAGCAGTACTTC
>TRBV19|once|TRBJ2-7|TRBD1
CASRAWTGDLYEQYF
TGTGCCAGCCGCGCCTGGACAGGGGACCTCTACGAGCAGTACTTC
>TRBV5-5|.|TRBJ2-3|.
CASSLARLSTDTQYF
TGTGCCAGCAGCTTGGCCAGGCTTAGCACAGATACGCAGTATTTT
>TRBV6-5|.|TRBJ2-7|TRBD2
CASRGPSGGDYEQYF
TGTGCCAGCAGAGGGCCTAGCGGGGGGGACTACGAGCAGTACTTC
>TRBV15|.|TRBJ2-5|.
CATSRDLSGEAQYF
TGTGCCACCAGCAGAGATCTTTCTGGGGAGGCCCAGTACTTC
>TRBV7-2|.|TRBJ2-7|.
CASSSRGFQGEQYF
TGTGCCAGCAGCTCGAGGGGGTTCCAAGGCGAGCAGTACTTC
>TRBV6-5|.|TRBJ1-1|.
CASTLQSNTEAFF
TGTGCCAGCACTCTACAGAGCAACACTGAAGCTTTCTTT
>TRBV5-6|.|TRBJ2-3|.
CASSLVKDTQYF
TGTGCCAGCAGCTTGGTCAAAGATACGCAGTATTTT
>TRBV3-1/TRBV3-2|.|TRBJ2-7|.
CASSQFTGTYEQYF
TGTGCCAGCAGCCAGTTCACAGGGACCTACGAGCAGTACTTC
>TRBV6-4|.|TRBJ1-1|TRBD1
CASLQGALNTEAFF
TGTGCCAGCTTACAGGGGGCCCTGAACACTGAAGCTTTCTTT
>TRBV6-1|.|TRBJ2-7|TRBD2
CASSEEGLAGRPSYEQYF
TGTGCCAGCAGTGAAGAGGGACTAGCGGGACGCCCCTCCTACGAGCAGTACTTC
>TRBV5-8|.|TRBJ2-3|.
CASSLGSRAGRPDTQYF
TGTGCCAGCAGCTTGGGTTCTAGGGCAGGGCGGCCAGATACGCAGTATTTT
>TRBV6-4|once|TRBJ2-7|TRBD1
CASSMMTGSQQYF
TGTGCCAGCAGTATGATGACAGGGAGTCAGCAGTACTTC
>TRBV5-1|few|TRBJ1-4|.
CASSPHAGTEKLFF
TGCGCCAGCAGCCCCCACGCGGGGACTGAAAAACTGTTTTTT
>TRBV18|.|TRBJ2-6|TRBD1
CAISGTGLSGANVLTF
TGTGCCATCTCCGGGACAGGGCTCTCTGGGGCCAACGTCCTGACTTTC
>TRBV24-1|.|TRBJ1-2|.
CATSDWRQANYGYTF
TGTGCCACCAGTGATTGGCGACAGGCCAACTATGGCTACACCTTC
>TRBV30|few|TRBJ2-4|TRBD2
CAWSPRASGAVIQYF
TGTGCCTGGAGTCCTCGCGCTAGCGGGGCAGTCATTCAGTACTTC
>TRBV11-3|.|TRBJ2-1|TRBD2
CASSFRRSGTSGGDEQFF
TGTGCCAGCAGCTTTCGACGCTCCGGGACTAGCGGGGGAGATGAGCAGTTCTTC
>TRBV10-3|.|TRBJ1-1|.
CAVRGALLEAFF
TGTGCCGTCCGGGGAGCCCTCCTTGAAGCTTTCTTT
>TRBV6-6|.|TRBJ1-1|.
CASRVDQGATEAFF
TGTGCCAGCAGAGTGGACCAGGGTGCCACTGAAGCTTTCTTT
>TRBV27|.|TRBJ1-1|TRBD1
CASSRQGRLNTEAFF
TGTGCCAGCAGTAGACAGGGAAGGTTGAACACTGAAGCTTTCTTT
>TRBV18|.|TRBJ2-5|TRBD1
CASSQGAETQYF
TGTGCCAGCTCACAGGGGGCAGAGACCCAGTACTTC
>TRBV6-2/TRBV6-3|.|TRBJ2-7|.
CASSPRGERDEQYF
TGTGCCAGCAGCCCCAGGGGGGAAAGGGACGAGCAGTACTTC
>TRBV21-1|.|TRBJ1-4|.
CAFPSGIRATNEKLFF
TGTGCCTTTCCCTCAGGAATAAGAGCAACTAATGAAAAACTGTTTTTT
>TRBV7-7|few|TRBJ2-5|.
CASSLGAGNKQETQYF
TGTGCTAGCAGCTTAGGGGCGGGGAACAAACAAGAGACCCAGTACTTC
>TRBV30|.|TRBJ2-6|.
CAWSVTGANVLTF
TGTGCCTGGAGTGTTACTGGGGCCAACGTCCTGACTTTC